A single sample gave rise to the 15 T cell receptor beta chains below, sequenced in a study of T-cell reconstitution after alpha-beta-depleted transplantation in children. Preparation of the TCRbeta library used unique molecular identifiers. One entry per CDR3 protein, called by TCRdb with MiXCR from the PCR reads. The top ten clones hold around a quarter of a sample with about 470,000 distinct CDR3 sequences, roughly two fifths of them seen once. The sample was PBMCs, taken before TCRalphabeta/CD19-depleted stem cell transplant. Receptors originate from a girl aged 2-10 years with aplastic anemia, due to receive a stem cell transplant.

The chain links TRBV29-1 to TRBJ2-3; 11 nucleotides agree with TRBD2. The V gene end was trimmed by 5 bases and the J gene end by 5 bases; junction bases not matched to a gene: 9. CDR1 SQVTM and CDR2 ANQGSEA come from the germline V gene. The CDR3 covers 15 residues. The DNA for the CDR3 is TGCAGCGTTCAATTAGCGGGGGGGCTTAGAGATACGCAGTATTTT. Its protein is CSVQLAGGLRDTQYF.

To note about this clonotype: A much larger clone sits a single nucleotide away, making a read error possible. The chain links TRBV7-2 to TRBJ1-2, with D uncertain. CDR1 and CDR2 from the germline V gene are SGHTA and FQGNSA. This CDR3 has 14 residues. CDR3 sequence: CASSLRTQPYGYPF. In nucleotides, the CDR3 is TGTGCCAGCAGCTTAAGAACGCAGCCCTATGGCTACCCCTTC.

This clonotype was detected only a few times. The chain carries TRBV30 and TRBJ1-2; no firm D call. This CDR3 contains 13 residues. The V gene's germline CDR1 is GTSNPN and CDR2 SVGIG (reference sequence). The germline V and J ends were trimmed by 0 bases and 4 bases, with 9 bases remaining between them. The CDR3: CAWSVLGSYGYTF. The CDR3 DNA reads as TGTGCCTGGAGTGTACTCGGGAGCTATGGCTACACCTTC. Full variable domain (missing parts from reference TRBV30 and TRBJ1-2): SQTIHQWPATLVQPVGSPLSLECTVEGTSNPNLYWYRQAAGRGLQLLFYSVGIGQISSEVPQNLSASRPQDRQFILSSKKLLLSDSGFYLCAWSVLGSYGYTFGSGTRLTVV.

The genes are TRBV12-3 or TRBV12-4 and TRBJ2-1; D is undetermined. The CDR3 covers 15 residues. V was pared by 3 bases and J by 5 bases, with 14 bases between. CDR3 protein: CASSFDSTWDNEQFF. The CDR3 DNA reads as TGTGCCAGCAGTTTCGACTCCACCTGGGACAATGAGCAGTTCTTC.

The V gene is TRBV12-3 or TRBV12-4, the J gene TRBJ1-6; D is unclear. This CDR3 region has 14 residues. Trimming left V 3 bases short and J 9 bases short, with 12 bases between. CDR3 residues: CASSLGDGSSPLHF. CDR3 coding DNA: TGTGCCAGCAGTTTGGGAGACGGTAGTTCACCCCTCCACTTT.

V usage is TRBV7-9 and J usage is TRBJ2-3; D might be TRBD1 or TRBD2, each matching 5 bases. In germline, CDR1 is SEHNR, CDR2 FQNEAQ (reference sequence). V lost 5 bases to trimming and J lost 2 bases, with 14 bases between them. The CDR3 extends over 15 amino acids. CDR3 residues: CASSPTPGLTDTQYF. The DNA of the CDR3 is TGTGCCAGCAGCCCCACCCCGGGGCTCACAGATACGCAGTATTTT.

The chain has TRBV10-3 and TRBJ2-5; possibly TRBD1 for D (5 bases). The germline V and J ends were trimmed by 0 bases and 6 bases, with 14 bases remaining between them. The germline V gene encodes CDR1 ENHRY and CDR2 SYGVKD. The CDR3 contains 15 residues. The CDR3 loop reads CAISESNGAVKTQYF. The CDR3 nucleotides are TGTGCCATCAGTGAGTCGAATGGGGCCGTGAAGACCCAGTACTTC.

This clonotype was seen only a few times. V gene TRBV6-5 combines with J gene TRBJ2-1, with D possibly TRBD1 on 5 matching bases. Germline values: CDR1 MNHEY, CDR2 SVGAGI. The CDR3 extends over 14 amino acids. V lost 4 bases to trimming and J lost 8 bases, with 15 bases between them. The CDR3 loop reads CASSSQNRQYEQFF. CDR3 nucleotides: TGTGCCAGCAGTTCCCAAAACCGACAGTATGAGCAGTTCTTC.

V gene TRBV7-6 combines with J gene TRBJ2-3; no clear D. Germline assignment: CDR1 SGHVS and CDR2 FNYEAQ. V was shortened by 3 bases and J by 4 bases, with 8 bases between the two germline ends. This CDR3 is built from 13 residues. CDR3 protein: CASSFPGPDTQYF. The CDR3 nucleotides read TGTGCCAGCAGCTTCCCCGGACCAGATACGCAGTATTTT.

CDR3 loop: CASSSSWGQGAGGEPQHF. For the CDR3, the DNA is TGTGCCAGCAGTTCATCCTGGGGACAGGGGGCCGGGGGGGAGCCCCAGCATTTT. This rearrangement joins TRBV6-5 to TRBJ1-5; TRBD1 aligns across 12 bases. Germline CDR1 reads MNHEY; CDR2 reads SVGAGI. This CDR3 has 18 residues. V lost 4 bases, J lost 8 bases, and 15 bases stayed unmatched.

This clonotype has ten or more counts. V is TRBV20-1 and J is TRBJ1-1; possible D gene TRBD1, 5 bases. The CDR3 runs 13 residues. V was clipped by 4 bases and J by 1 base, with 10 bases between them. Germline CDR1 and CDR2: DFQATT and SNEGSKA (reference sequence). CDR3 nucleotides: TGCAGTGCTACGCCCACAGGGAACACTGAAGCTTTCTTT. Translation: CSATPTGNTEAFF.

This clonotype was seen ten or more times. The gene calls are TRBV9 and TRBJ2-1, with 7 bases aligning to TRBD2. The germline CDR1 and CDR2 sequences are SGDLS and YYNGEE. The CDR3 extends over 15 amino acids. J lost 1 base, V lost 2 bases, and 3 bases had no gene match. CDR3 loop: CASSVAGVSYNEQFF. CDR3 DNA: TGTGCCAGCAGCGTCGCGGGGGTTTCCTACAATGAGCAGTTCTTC.

This sequence joins TRBV7-9 and TRBJ2-7; unclear D gene. The CDR3 length is 14 residues. V gave up 1 base and J gave up 6 bases, with 13 bases separating them. Germline V gene lookup returns CDR1 SEHNR and CDR2 FQNEAQ (reference sequence). As DNA, the CDR3 is TGTGCCAGCAGCTTAGGTCGATCAGCCGGCGAGCAGTACTTC. Encoded protein: CASSLGRSAGEQYF.

The rearrangement uses TRBV7-6 and TRBJ2-1; 8 nucleotides match TRBD1. Germline loops: CDR1 SGHVS, CDR2 FNYEAQ. The trim removed 5 bases at V and 8 bases at J, leaving 8 bases unmatched. The CDR3 loop spans 14 amino acids. CDR3: CASSPLQGADEQFF. In DNA form, the CDR3 reads TGTGCCAGCAGCCCGCTGCAGGGGGCCGATGAGCAGTTCTTC.

In its sample, this clonotype was seen a few times. The rearrangement uses TRBV20-1 and TRBJ1-1, with 7 bases fitting TRBD1. CDR1 and CDR2 from the germline V gene are DFQATT and SNEGSKA (reference sequence). This CDR3 region has 14 residues. V gave up 1 base and J gave up 13 bases; unmatched junction bases: 15. The DNA for the CDR3 is TGCAGTGCTAGAGGGGTGGGCCAGGGGGAGAAAGTTTTCTTT. Its protein is CSARGVGQGEKVFF.